These 11 T cell receptor beta chains were sequenced from one sample in a study of cytotoxic CD8 clonotypes in ibrutinib-treated CLL. TCRdb keeps only in-frame clones here, not all; method: immunoSEQ multiplex PCR. This table holds approximately 190,000 clones, around 75% found once. Sample: PBMCs, taken after 12 months of ibrutinib treatment. Source of these receptors: a human donor with chronic lymphocytic leukemia.

The rearrangement links TRBV7-9 to TRBJ2-5, with 12 nucleotides matching TRBD2. V lost 3 bases and J lost 7; bases outside the gene matches: 9. Germline V gives CDR1 SEHNR, CDR2 FQNEAQ (reference sequence). The CDR3 length is 16 residues. The CDR3 bases are TGTGCCAGCAGCTTTCTCCTAGCGGGAGGGGTCGGGACCCAGTACTTC. This sequence encodes CASSFLLAGGVGTQYF.

The chain has TRBV5-4 and TRBJ2-5; possibly TRBD2 for D (6 bases). CDR1 SGHNT and CDR2 YYREEE come from the germline V gene (reference sequence). The CDR3 has 14 amino acids. V dropped 4 bases and J dropped 2 bases, with 12 bases sitting between them. The CDR3 is CASSRLDQQETQYF. The CDR3 region has the DNA TGTGCCAGCAGCCGACTAGACCAACAAGAGACCCAGTACTTC.

The CDR3 sequence is CATSTFGLADSYEQYF. CDR3 nucleotides: TGTGCCACCAGCACCTTCGGGCTAGCGGACTCCTACGAGCAGTACTTC. This chain links TRBV15 with TRBJ2-7; TRBD2 matches at 7 bases. The CDR3 has 16 amino acids. The V gene end was trimmed by 4 bases and the J gene end by 0 bases; junction bases not matched to a gene: 9. Germline CDR1 reads LNHNV; CDR2 reads YYDKDF (reference sequence).

This clone has a handful of counts. V and J are TRBV30 and TRBJ2-7; D is unresolved. The germline CDR1 and CDR2 sequences are GTSNPN and SVGIG (reference sequence). The CDR3 has 11 residues. The V gene lost 1 base and the J gene lost 4 bases, with 5 bases spanning the gap. CDR3 bases: TGTGCCTGGAGTGCCCGATACGAGCAGTACTTC. Translated: CAWSARYEQYF.

This clone appeared a few times. The chain employs TRBV9 and TRBJ2-7; weak D call: TRBD1 (5 bases). The CDR3 length is 15 residues. From germline, CDR1 is SGDLS and CDR2 YYNGEE. The V and J ends lost 0 bases and 2 bases respectively, with 12 bases between them. The CDR3 is CASSVGPGYPYEQYF. The CDR3, as DNA: TGTGCCAGCAGCGTAGGGCCAGGGTACCCCTACGAGCAGTACTTC.

This chain links TRBV7-2 with TRBJ2-7; 7 nucleotides agree with TRBD1. V shed 5 bases and J 3 bases; nucleotides not matched to a gene: 7. This CDR3 has 14 residues. CDR1 and CDR2 (germline): SGHTA, FQGNSA. Here the CDR3 reads CASSPWDSHYEQYF. CDR3 coding DNA: TGTGCCAGCAGCCCGTGGGACAGCCACTACGAGCAGTACTTC.

The chain has TRBV15 and TRBJ2-3; TRBD1 matches 9 bases. V trimming: 3 bases; J trimming: 6 bases; junction bases outside the gene matches: 10. From germline, CDR1 is LNHNV and CDR2 YYDKDF (reference sequence). The CDR3 spans 16 residues. This CDR3 reads CATSSLVDRGRDTQYF. CDR3 coding DNA: TGTGCCACCAGCAGCCTAGTGGACAGGGGAAGGGATACGCAGTATTTT.

This clone was observed a few times. The rearrangement links TRBV5-4 to TRBJ2-5, with 12 bases matching TRBD1. The CDR3 covers 15 residues. Germline values: CDR1 SGHNT, CDR2 YYREEE (reference sequence). With 4 bases clipped from V and 4 bases from J, the junction kept 5 bases outside the gene matches. The CDR3 DNA sequence: TGTGCCAGCAGCGGGGGGACAGGGGGCACAGAGACCCAGTACTTC. Protein product: CASSGGTGGTETQYF.

This chain uses TRBV29-1 with TRBJ2-7; D possibly matches TRBD1 or TRBD2 (6 bases each). CDR1 is SQVTM and CDR2 is ANQGSEA in the germline V gene. V dropped 4 bases and J dropped 3 bases, with 13 bases sitting between them. CDR3 length equals 13 residues. CDR3 DNA sequence: TGCAGCGTTGTGGGGGGCGAAGGCTACGAGCAGTACTTC. The encoded protein is CSVVGGEGYEQYF.

The chain couples TRBV5-8 to TRBJ2-7; D is undetermined. With 1 base removed from V and 2 bases from J, the gap between germline ends came to 13 bases. CDR3 length: 15 residues. CDR1 and CDR2 from the germline V gene are SGHTS and YDEGEE. DNA for the CDR3: TGTGCCAGCAGCTTGTCTGGGGTCCCGCCCTACGAGCAGTACTTC. Translated, it gives CASSLSGVPPYEQYF.

CDR3 coding DNA: TGTGCCAGCAGTACTACAGGGGGCTCGGGCGAGCAGTACTTC. Its protein product is CASSTTGGSGEQYF. V is TRBV28 and J is TRBJ2-7; TRBD1 agrees at 9 bases. The V segment lost 5 bases and the J segment 6 bases; nucleotides outside the gene matches: 8. The CDR3 has 14 amino acids. Germline CDR1 is MDHEN and CDR2 is SYDVKM.